Each of the 32 T cell receptor beta chains below was sequenced from the same sample in a study of control samples from healthy donors and cancer patients. Only in-frame clones appear in the TCRdb table, and some are missing; sequencing was by immunoSEQ multiplex PCR. The profile covers some 140,000 clones, with about nine tenths appearing a single time and approximately 7.5% taken by the ten largest. Sequencing was performed on PBMCs. The origin of the receptors is a man between 50 and 59 years old with head and neck cancer.

The chain combines TRBV19 with TRBJ1-4, with D possibly matching TRBD1 (6 bases). Germline V gives CDR1 LNHDA, CDR2 SQIVND (reference sequence). The CDR3 contains 14 residues. V was trimmed by 5 bases and J by 8 bases, leaving 15 bases between them. The CDR3 here is CASSERGRVEKLFF. CDR3 nucleotide sequence: TGTGCCAGTAGTGAGCGGGGGCGAGTAGAAAAACTGTTTTTT.

This clone was counted between two and nine times. The V call is TRBV4-1, the J call TRBJ2-3; 7 nucleotides agree with TRBD2. The J segment lost 4 bases and the V segment lost 0 bases, leaving 7 bases of the junction unmatched. CDR3 length: 16 residues. The germline V gene has CDR1 MGHRA and CDR2 YSYEKL. The CDR3 is CASSQEPSGTPDTQYF. The CDR3 nucleotides are TGCGCCAGCAGCCAAGAACCTAGCGGTACCCCAGATACGCAGTATTTT.

As regards this clone: Distinct nucleotide sequences in the sample also encode this CDR3. This chain links TRBV30 with TRBJ2-3; 8 nucleotides line up with TRBD2. Germline V lookup: CDR1 GTSNPN, CDR2 SVGIG (reference sequence). The CDR3 has 13 amino acids. The ends lost 0 bases at V and 4 bases at J; junction bases unmatched: 0. CDR3 sequence (DNA): TGTGCCTGGAGTGTAGCGGGGGCAGATACGCAGTATTTT. This gives the protein CAWSVAGADTQYF. Full variable domain (outside the CDR3, taken from reference TRBV30 and TRBJ2-3): SQTIHQWPATLVQPVGSPLSLECTVEGTSNPNLYWYRQAAGRGLQLLFYSVGIGQISSEVPQNLSASRPQDRQFILSSKKLLLSDSGFYLCAWSVAGADTQYFGPGTRLTVL.

The rearrangement links TRBV18 to TRBJ1-2; no definite D call. This CDR3 has 15 residues. Trimming shortened V by 6 bases and J by 3 bases, and 17 bases separated the two germline ends. Germline values: CDR1 KGHSH, CDR2 LQKENI. The CDR3 region is CASSFGERRDYGYTF. The CDR3, as DNA: TGTGCCAGCTCCTTCGGTGAACGTAGGGACTATGGCTACACCTTC.

This chain joins TRBV7-9 and TRBJ1-2, with a weak D call TRBD1 (6 bases). With 6 bases removed from V and 0 bases from J, the gap between germline ends came to 14 bases. The CDR3 totals 15 residues. The germline CDR1 and CDR2 sequences are SEHNR and FQNEAQ (reference sequence). In DNA form, the CDR3 reads TGTGCCAGCAGTCCGAGACAGGTAGCTAACTATGGCTACACCTTC. The encoded protein is CASSPRQVANYGYTF.

This clone has only a few counts. This chain uses TRBV3-1 (or the pseudogene TRBV3-2) with TRBJ2-1, with a tentative D call TRBD1 (5 bases). Germline-derived CDR1 and CDR2 are LGHDT and YNNKEL (reference sequence). V dropped 4 bases and J dropped 6 bases, with 10 bases sitting between them. This CDR3 spans 13 amino acids. CDR3 loop: CASSRPRGNEQFF. CDR3 bases: TGTGCCAGCAGCCGCCCAAGGGGCAATGAGCAGTTCTTC.

This clone was detected a few times. The V gene is TRBV11-2, the J gene TRBJ2-7, with D tentatively TRBD2 (5 bases). Germline values: CDR1 SGHAT, CDR2 FQNNGV. Trimming removed 3 bases from V and 4 bases from J, with 10 bases in between. This CDR3 spans 13 amino acids. The CDR3 loop is CASSLAREYEQYF. In nucleotides, the CDR3 is TGTGCCAGCAGCTTGGCAAGGGAGTACGAGCAGTACTTC.

The genes are TRBV9 and TRBJ2-2; 9 bases align to TRBD2. The CDR3 contains 17 residues. Germline V gives CDR1 SGDLS, CDR2 YYNGEE. Germline trimming cut 0 bases from V and 2 bases from J; bases unmatched to any gene: 5. The CDR3 loop is CASSVAGLAINTGELFF. CDR3 bases: TGTGCCAGCAGCGTAGCAGGACTAGCGATTAACACCGGGGAGCTGTTTTTT.

This clone appeared a single time. This chain links TRBV5-1 with TRBJ2-3, with TRBD1 as a possible D gene (6 bases). CDR1 and CDR2 (germline): SGHRS, YFSETQ. The CDR3 is made up of 16 amino acids. V was pared by 2 bases and J by 0 bases, with 13 bases between. The CDR3 sequence is CASSLGRDTSTDTQYF. Written as DNA, the CDR3 is TGCGCCAGCAGCTTAGGCCGGGACACAAGCACAGATACGCAGTATTTT. Drawing the rest from reference TRBV5-1 and TRBJ2-3, the complete variable domain is KAGVTQTPRYLIKTRGQQVTLSCSPISGHRSVSWYQQTPGQGLQFLFEYFSETQRNKGNFPGRFSGRQFSNSRSEMNVSTLELGDSALYLCASSLGRDTSTDTQYFGPGTRLTVL.

The rearrangement links TRBV18 to TRBJ1-1; D not certain. Germline assignment: CDR1 KGHSH and CDR2 LQKENI. Trimming shortened V by 1 base and J by 3 bases, and 12 bases separated the two germline ends. The CDR3 has 15 residues. DNA of the CDR3: TGTGCCAGCTCACCACGGGTTCAGGTGGACACTGAAGCTTTCTTT. Translated, it gives CASSPRVQVDTEAFF.

The chain recombines TRBV21-1 with TRBJ1-5; the DNA was not compared with TRBD1, the D call given in the table. TRBV21-1 is a pseudogene. The CDR3 has 16 residues. The CDR3: CASSSIQGNSNQPQHF. The CDR3 region has the DNA TGTGCCAGCAGCTCCATACAGGGAAATAGCAATCAGCCCCAGCATTTT.

This chain connects TRBV11-1 to TRBJ2-7, with D possibly TRBD2 on 5 matching bases. V lost 2 bases, J lost 0 bases, and 8 bases lay in between. The CDR3 contains 14 residues. CDR1 and CDR2 (germline): SGHAT, FQDESV (reference sequence). The CDR3 sequence: CASSLSGISYEQYF. CDR3 DNA sequence: TGTGCCAGCAGCTTATCCGGGATCTCCTACGAGCAGTACTTC.

Only one count was recorded for this clone. The rearrangement uses TRBV2 and TRBJ2-1; TRBD1 agrees at 7 bases. V was pared by 4 bases and J by 2 bases, with 8 bases of the junction left unmatched. The V gene's germline CDR1 is SNHLY and CDR2 FYNNEI. The CDR3 sequence is 16 residues long. The CDR3 loop reads CASSGAYRGPYNEQFF. The CDR3 region has the DNA TGTGCCAGCAGTGGCGCATACAGGGGCCCCTACAATGAGCAGTTCTTC.

This clone appeared a few times. The chain links TRBV28 to TRBJ2-1, with 7 bases that match TRBD1. Trimming took 4 bases from V and 8 from J; bases not matched to a gene: 17. The CDR3 sequence is 17 residues long. Looked up from germline, CDR1 is MDHEN and CDR2 is SYDVKM. CDR3 region: CASSSPWGRGFGYEQFF. The CDR3 DNA is TGTGCCAGCAGTTCCCCCTGGGGCAGGGGGTTTGGCTATGAGCAGTTCTTC. Looking up the rest from reference TRBV28 and TRBJ2-1 gives the full variable domain: DVKVTQSSRYLVKRTGEKVFLECVQDMDHENMFWYRQDPGLGLRLIYFSYDVKMKEKGDIPEGYSVSREKKERFSLILESASTNQTSMYLCASSSPWGRGFGYEQFFGPGTRLTVL.

This clone was found a few times. The J gene is TRBJ1-5, the V gene TRBV28; D not resolved. From germline, CDR1 is MDHEN and CDR2 SYDVKM. V was trimmed by 5 bases and J by 3 bases, leaving 11 bases between them. This CDR3 has 14 residues. CDR3 DNA sequence: TGTGCCAGCAGTGCCTGGGCCCTCAATCAGCCCCAGCATTTT. It specifies CASSAWALNQPQHF.

The chain couples TRBV27 to TRBJ1-5, with unresolved D. The V end was cut by 5 bases, the J end by 1 base, with 6 bases between. Germline CDR1 is MNHEY and CDR2 is SMNVEV (reference sequence). CDR3 size: 13 residues. The CDR3: CASSHMSNQPQHF. CDR3 bases: TGTGCCAGCAGTCACATGAGCAATCAGCCCCAGCATTTT.

The chain joins TRBV6-6 to TRBJ1-6, with D unclear. Germline loops: CDR1 MNHNY, CDR2 SVGAGI (reference sequence). The CDR3 consists of 15 residues. V was clipped by 2 bases and J by 4 bases, with 9 bases between them. The CDR3 loop reads CASSYGVPYNSPLHF. In nucleotides, the CDR3 is TGTGCCAGCAGTTACGGGGTCCCATATAATTCACCCCTCCACTTT.

This clone has more than one count but fewer than ten. V and J are TRBV19 and TRBJ1-5; D is unclear. CDR3 length equals 15 residues. From germline, CDR1 is LNHDA and CDR2 SQIVND (reference sequence). Trimming took 3 bases from V and 4 from J, leaving 13 bases between them. For the CDR3, the DNA is TGTGCCAGTAGTATGAGGGTATGGGAAAATCAGCCCCAGCATTTT. Residues: CASSMRVWENQPQHF.

The V and J genes are TRBV27 and TRBJ2-7, with a tentative D call TRBD2 (7 bases). The CDR3 spans 13 residues. Trimming removed 3 bases at V and 6 bases at J, with 12 bases between. Germline CDR1 is MNHEY and CDR2 is SMNVEV (reference sequence). CDR3 protein: CASSFGGPREQYF. CDR3 DNA sequence: TGTGCCAGCAGTTTCGGGGGGCCGCGCGAGCAGTACTTC.

The V gene is TRBV25-1, the J gene TRBJ1-6, with D perhaps TRBD1 (5 bases). The CDR3 has 13 amino acids. Looked up from germline, CDR1 is MGHDK and CDR2 is SYGVNS. Trimming stripped 2 bases from V and 9 bases from J, with 8 bases between. The CDR3 spells CASSEQGLSPLHF. CDR3 bases: TGTGCCAGCAGTGAACAGGGTCTTTCACCCCTCCACTTT.

The rearrangement joins TRBV9 to TRBJ2-4; D remains ambiguous. Trimming removed 0 bases from V and 4 bases from J, with 11 bases in between. In germline, CDR1 is SGDLS, CDR2 YYNGEE. The CDR3 is 15 residues long. The DNA of the CDR3 is TGTGCCAGCAGCGTAGGGGGAAATAAGAAAAACATTCAGTACTTC. Translated, it gives CASSVGGNKKNIQYF.

The V call is TRBV30, the J call TRBJ1-5; 10 bases are a match to TRBD1. Germline lookup yields CDR1 GTSNPN and CDR2 SVGIG (reference sequence). The CDR3 runs to 13 residues. The ends lost 7 bases at V and 3 bases at J; junction bases unmatched: 3. DNA for the CDR3: TGTGCCTCCGACAGGGGGCACAATCAGCCCCAGCATTTT. This encodes CASDRGHNQPQHF.

This chain uses TRBV20-1 with TRBJ1-2; D not resolved. The CDR3 is made up of 9 amino acids. Germline V lookup: CDR1 DFQATT, CDR2 SNEGSKA (reference sequence). The CDR3 coding sequence is TGCAGAGCCCAAGAAGGTTACACCTTC. Protein product: CRAQEGYTF.

The rearrangement uses TRBV5-4 and TRBJ2-3; 10 nucleotides match TRBD1. This CDR3 is built from 16 residues. The germline V gene has CDR1 SGHNT and CDR2 YYREEE (reference sequence). Germline trimming cut 4 bases from V and 5 bases from J; bases unmatched to any gene: 10. The CDR3 loop reads CASSLKTGGWKDTQYF. The CDR3 nucleotides read TGTGCCAGCAGCCTAAAGACAGGGGGCTGGAAAGATACGCAGTATTTT.

The rearrangement joins TRBV9 to TRBJ1-1; TRBD1 matches 7 bases. Looked up from germline, CDR1 is SGDLS and CDR2 is YYNGEE. The CDR3 covers 15 residues. Germline trimming cut 0 bases from V and 6 bases from J; bases unmatched to any gene: 8. The CDR3 DNA reads TGTGCCAGCAGCGTAGAAAAGGGGGGACAGTCTGAAGCTTTCTTT. Amino acid sequence: CASSVEKGGQSEAFF.

Only a few counts were recorded for this clone. An end of the junction does not agree with germline; a read error may underlie this. The CDR3: CATSRSGESRHF. In DNA form, the CDR3 reads TGTGCCACCAGCAGATCAGGGGAGTCGAGGCACTTC. The chain couples TRBV15 to TRBJ2-7; possible D gene TRBD1, 6 bases. From germline, CDR1 is LNHNV and CDR2 YYDKDF (reference sequence). CDR3 length: 12 amino acids.

A note on this clone: Since a much larger clone is just one base distant, this may be a read error. The genes are TRBV5-4 and TRBJ2-7; D is perhaps TRBD1 or TRBD2 (5 bases each). Germline assignment: CDR1 SGHNT and CDR2 YYREEE (reference sequence). The CDR3 is made up of 13 amino acids. V dropped 3 bases and J dropped 2 bases, with 9 bases sitting between them. This CDR3 reads CASSSGTTYEQYF. The CDR3 DNA follows: TGTGCCAGCAGCTCCGGGACGACCTACGAGCAGTACTTC.

The V call is TRBV18, the J call TRBJ2-2; the D gene could be TRBD1 or TRBD2 (5 bases each). Germline CDR1 reads KGHSH; CDR2 reads LQKENI. Deletions cut 3 bases from V and 1 base from J, with 9 bases between. This CDR3 comprises 15 residues. DNA of the CDR3: TGTGCCAGCTCACCGGGACCCAGGAACACCGGGGAGCTGTTTTTT. Protein product: CASSPGPRNTGELFF.

The chain joins TRBV21-1 to TRBJ1-5; whether TRBD1, the table's D call, matches the DNA was not checked. TRBV21-1 is described as a pseudogene. This CDR3 has 15 residues. In nucleotides, the CDR3 is TGTGCCACCATTAAGGACAGGGACGGAAATCAGCCCCAGCATTTT. Protein product: CATIKDRDGNQPQHF.

The rearrangement uses TRBV7-2 and TRBJ2-2, with 7 bases that match TRBD2. Germline V lookup: CDR1 SGHTA, CDR2 FQGNSA. Losses at the gene ends were 5 bases for V and 6 bases for J; bases not matched to a gene: 9. The CDR3 loop spans 15 amino acids. Here the CDR3 reads CASSIQTSSSGELFF. The CDR3, as DNA: TGTGCCAGCAGCATCCAGACTAGCTCATCCGGGGAGCTGTTTTTT.

This CDR3 reads CASTQRPDYGYTF. The CDR3 DNA reads TGTGCCAGCACCCAGAGGCCCGACTATGGCTACACCTTC. V is TRBV28 and J is TRBJ1-2; no clear D. From germline, CDR1 is MDHEN and CDR2 SYDVKM. The V end was cut by 7 bases, the J end by 3 bases, with 12 bases between. This CDR3 is built from 13 residues.

The genes are TRBV7-8 and TRBJ2-5; D call uncertain. CDR3 length: 16 amino acids. V lost 5 bases to trimming and J lost 1 base, with 17 bases between them. Germline loops: CDR1 SGHVS, CDR2 FQNEAQ. CDR3 in amino acids: CASSPWASDPQETQYF. The CDR3 nucleotides read TGTGCCAGCAGCCCCTGGGCCAGCGACCCCCAAGAGACCCAGTACTTC.